This is a list of T cell receptor beta chains from one sample in a study of identical twins. TCRdb re-called the 5' RACE reads with MiXCR, one entry per CDR3 protein. Among around 220,000 distinct CDR3 sequences listed, around 15% were seen once. The source material was memory (CD45RO+) T cells sorted from blood. These receptors were collected from a young woman in good health. Each CDR3 is given with its conserved first and last residue. The D gene is left open where the match is weak. Only some rows state a clone size, as once, few, many or a class for expanded clones.

J gene	D gene	V gene	clone size	CDR3 DNA	CDR3 protein
TRBJ2-3	NA	TRBV11-3	NA	TGTGCCAGCAGCTTAGGGACAGTGAGCACAGATACGCAGTATTTT	CASSLGTVSTDTQYF
TRBJ2-7	TRBD1	TRBV4-3	few	TGCGCCAGCAGCCAAGGGGACAGGGGATGGGGAGAGCAGTACTTC	CASSQGDRGWGEQYF
TRBJ2-1	TRBD2	TRBV12-5	few	TGTGCTAGTGGTTTGGGGCTAGCGGGAGGGCCTATGAATGAGCAGTTCTTC	CASGLGLAGGPMNEQFF
TRBJ1-5	NA	TRBV29-1	many	TGCAGCGTACAAATACAGGGCAGCAATCAGCCCCAGCATTTT	CSVQIQGSNQPQHF
TRBJ2-7	TRBD2	TRBV7-9	NA	TGTGCCAGCAGTCTTTCAGCGGGGGGATACTCCTACGAGCAGTACTTC	CASSLSAGGYSYEQYF
TRBJ1-1	TRBD1	TRBV3-1	NA	TGTGCCAGCAGCCACCGGGACAGGTACACTGAAGCTTTCTTT	CASSHRDRYTEAFF
TRBJ1-6	NA	TRBV12-3/TRBV12-4	many	TGTGCCAGCAGCCTGGACAGCTGGGGCTCACCCCTCCACTTT	CASSLDSWGSPLHF
TRBJ2-1	NA	TRBV7-6	few	TGTGCCAGCAGTCAAGGGCCTGGGGAGCAGTTCTTC	CASSQGPGEQFF
TRBJ2-5	TRBD2	TRBV12-3/TRBV12-4	many	TGTGCCAGCAGTTTCTTCGGGACTACCCAAGAGACCCAGTACTTC	CASSFFGTTQETQYF
TRBJ1-5	TRBD1	TRBV30	many	TGTGCCTGGGAAGGACAGGGGGGCAATCAGCCCCAGCATTTT	CAWEGQGGNQPQHF
TRBJ1-4	NA	TRBV6-1	few	TGTGCCAGCAGCCTTAGGCTTGGTGAAAAACTGTTTTTT	CASSLRLGEKLFF
TRBJ1-1	NA	TRBV15	NA	TGTGCCACCAGCAGAGATCCGGGGGTCACTGAAGCTTTCTTT	CATSRDPGVTEAFF
TRBJ2-4	NA	TRBV7-2	NA	TGTGCCAGCAGCTTCCCCAGACCTGCTCAAGACAAAAACATTCAGTACTTC	CASSFPRPAQDKNIQYF
TRBJ1-4	NA	TRBV3-1	many	TGTGCCAGCAGCCAAGGGAAAACGAAGAATGAAAAACTGTTTTTT	CASSQGKTKNEKLFF
TRBJ2-3	NA	TRBV12-5	NA	TGTGCTAGTGGTTTCCCCGGGACACTCGCAGATACGCAGTATTTT	CASGFPGTLADTQYF
TRBJ1-2	NA	TRBV7-9	NA	TGTGCCAGCAGCTCCACCCTGAACAGAGACTATGGCTACACCTTC	CASSSTLNRDYGYTF
TRBJ1-2	TRBD1	TRBV6-5	few	TGTGCCAGCAGTGGACAGGGCCAAGGCTACACCTTC	CASSGQGQGYTF
TRBJ2-1	NA	TRBV4-3	NA	TGCGCCAGCAGCCGTTCAACTACGAGCTCCTACAATGAGCAGTTCTTC	CASSRSTTSSYNEQFF
TRBJ2-7	TRBD2	TRBV5-6	NA	TGTGCCAGCAGCTTACCCGGGGGAGCGGGGGACCCCTACGAGCAGTACTTC	CASSLPGGAGDPYEQYF
TRBJ1-3	NA	TRBV5-6	NA	TGTGCCAGCAGCTTTCGGGCGGTCAGTGTCACCATATATTTT	CASSFRAVSVTIYF
TRBJ2-3	TRBD1	TRBV7-9	few	TGTGCCAGCAGCCTCGGACAGGCGGCTAGCACAGATACGCAGTATTTT	CASSLGQAASTDTQYF
TRBJ1-2	NA	TRBV7-9	few	TGTGCCAGCAGCTTAATTCCCTCTGTCGACTATGGCTACACCTTC	CASSLIPSVDYGYTF
TRBJ2-2	TRBD2	TRBV4-2	NA	TGTGCCAGCAGCCGAACCTCCCAGCGGGGGGGTAACACCGGGGAGCTGTTTTTT	CASSRTSQRGGNTGELFF
TRBJ1-3	NA	TRBV6-6	NA	TGTGCCAGCAGTCAGTCTGGAAACACCATATATTTT	CASSQSGNTIYF
TRBJ1-1	NA	TRBV15	NA	TGTGCCACCAGCGGAGGATATGACACTGAAGCTTTCTTT	CATSGGYDTEAFF
TRBJ1-5	NA	TRBV15	NA	TGTGCCACCAGCAGAGAAAAGGGTGCGAGCAATCAGCCCCAGCATTTT	CATSREKGASNQPQHF
TRBJ2-1	NA	TRBV2	NA	TGTGCCAGCAGAGAATACCGCAATGAGCAGTTCTTC	CASREYRNEQFF
TRBJ2-1	NA	TRBV6-5	few	TGTGCCAGCAGTTACTCAAGGGGGAGGCGCAATGAGCAGTTCTTC	CASSYSRGRRNEQFF
TRBJ2-6	NA	TRBV7-6	medium-sized	TGTGCCAGCAGCTTATCCACTGGGGCCAACGTCCTGACTTTC	CASSLSTGANVLTF
TRBJ2-1	TRBD1	TRBV4-1	NA	TGCGCCAGCAGCCTAAGGTGGGACAGGAGTTACAATGAGCAGTTCTTC	CASSLRWDRSYNEQFF
TRBJ2-6	NA	TRBV20-1	once	TGCGGTGCTAGAGATTTTCAGGGTAGCAACGTCCTGACTTTC	CGARDFQGSNVLTF